These 17 T cell receptor beta chains originate from one sample sequenced in a study of CD8+CD57+ T cells in acquired aplastic anemia. In patients chosen for sequencing, flow cytometry had shown CD8+CD57+ cell expansion. Genomic DNA was employed as the template in profiling TCR beta VDJ and CDR3. TCRdb reanalysed the reads using MiXCR and keeps one entry per CDR3 protein. This table has a few hundred thousand distinct CDR3 sequences, about 80% appearing once. The sequenced sample was sorted CD4+, CD8+, or CD8+CD57+ T cells (not recorded which) from PBMCs. The receptors were gathered from a human donor with aplastic anemia.

The CDR3 loop reads CASSSTTGNEQYV. For the CDR3, the DNA is TGTGCCAGCAGCTCGACTACAGGGAACGAGCAGTACGTC. This chain connects TRBV7-9 to TRBJ2-7, with D maybe TRBD1 (6 bases). Germline V gene sequence: CDR1 SEHNR, CDR2 FQNEAQ (reference sequence). CDR3 size: 13 residues. Trimming left V 4 bases short and J 5 bases short, with 12 bases between.

The chain uses TRBV9 and TRBJ2-4, with D possibly matching TRBD1 (5 bases). Trimming removed 0 bases at V and 7 bases at J, with 8 bases between. The CDR3 spans 13 residues. The germline V gene encodes CDR1 SGDLS and CDR2 YYNGEE. CDR3 sequence (DNA): TGTGCCAGCAGCGTAGGATCAGGGAACATTCAGTACTTC. It is translated as CASSVGSGNIQYF. Together with reference TRBV9 and TRBJ2-4, the CDR3 gives the full variable domain: DSGVTQTPKHLITATGQRVTLRCSPRSGDLSVYWYQQSLDQGLQFLIQYYNGEERAKGNILERFSAQQFPDLHSELNLSSLELGDSALYFCASSVGSGNIQYFGAGTRLSVL.

Here the CDR3 DNA reads TGTGCCAGTAGTTTTTCTTGGGGCTACGATCAGCCCCAGCATTTT. Its protein product is CASSFSWGYDQPQHF. The chain couples TRBV7-2 to TRBJ1-5; possible D gene TRBD1, 5 bases. V shed 9 bases and J shed 5 bases, with 20 bases lying between them. This CDR3 is built from 15 residues. Germline-derived CDR1 and CDR2 are SGHTA and FQGNSA.

Comments on this clonotype: A junction end diverges from the germline sequence, so it may reflect a read error. The chain carries TRBV9 and TRBJ2-5; the match to TRBD2 covers 7 bases. CDR3 length equals 14 residues. Germline-derived CDR1 and CDR2 are SGDLS and YYNGEE. The chain's CDR3 is CASSAGGRPTGQDF. In DNA, the CDR3 is TGTGCCAGCAGCGCGGGAGGCCGACCCACCGGGCAGGACTTC.

Notes on this clonotype: Lacking the conserved final phenylalanine or tryptophan, this CDR3 likely reflects a read error. The DNA is left out, because the CDR3 cannot be placed on it with certainty; the CDR3 is given as TCRdb lists it. V gene TRBV19 combines with J gene TRBJ2-1; the table assigns TRBD1, which was not confirmed against the DNA. Germline CDR1 is LNHDA and CDR2 is SQIVND (reference sequence). From its first to its last residue, the CDR3 has 15 amino acids. The CDR3 loop reads CASSPGSSRGFFQQV.

Regarding this clonotype: The junction and the germline gene differ at one end; a read error may be behind it. The chain couples TRBV2 to TRBJ2-6; D may match TRBD1 or TRBD2 (6 bases each). This CDR3 has 16 amino acids. Germline values: CDR1 SNHLY, CDR2 FYNNEI. CDR3 sequence: CASGDGGTYAAYVGTF. DNA of the CDR3: TGTGCCAGCGGCGACGGGGGCACATATGCGGCGTATGTTGGCACATTC.

Of note for this clonotype: This likely comes from a read error, as the CDR3 has no conserved phenylalanine or tryptophan at its end. The V and J genes are TRBV7-9 and TRBJ2-4; D might be TRBD2 (5 bases). The germline CDR1 and CDR2 sequences are SEHNR and FQNEAQ (reference sequence). Trimming removed 8 bases at V and 12 bases at J, with 17 bases between. CDR3 length: 12 amino acids. CDR3 nucleotides: TGTGCCAGCGGAGGAGCTGGGAACGCTCAGTACTAC. Translating gives CASGGAGNAQYY.

This clonotype appeared once. The rearrangement links TRBV9 to TRBJ2-7; a possible D gene is TRBD1 (7 bases). Per the germline V gene, CDR1 is SGDLS and CDR2 is YYNGEE. The V end lost 3 bases, the J end lost 3 bases, and 13 bases lay between the germline ends. The CDR3 extends over 14 amino acids. The CDR3 region has the DNA TGTGCCAGCAGCGCAGGGGGAGGAGGCTACGAGCAGTACTTC. This translates into CASSAGGGGYEQYF. The full variable domain, its missing parts supplied by reference TRBV9 and TRBJ2-7, is DSGVTQTPKHLITATGQRVTLRCSPRSGDLSVYWYQQSLDQGLQFLIQYYNGEERAKGNILERFSAQQFPDLHSELNLSSLELGDSALYFCASSAGGGGYEQYFGPGTRLTVT.

Note on this clonotype: An end of the junction does not agree with germline; a read error may underlie this. V gene TRBV9 combines with J gene TRBJ2-3, with TRBD2 matching over 9 bases. The CDR3 has 15 residues. The germline CDR1 and CDR2 sequences are SGDLS and YYNGEE. The CDR3 bases are TGTGCCAGCGGCCCTAGCGGGACAAGTCCGGATACACAGTATTTT. This gives the protein CASGPSGTSPDTQYF. Drawing the rest from reference TRBV9 and TRBJ2-3, the complete variable domain is DSGVTQTPKHLITATGQRVTLRCSPRSGDLSVYWYQQSLDQGLQFLIQYYNGEERAKGNILERFSAQQFPDLHSELNLSSLELGDSALYFCASGPSGTSPDTQYFGPGTRLTVL.

Regarding this clonotype: A much larger clone differs from this one at a single base, so this may be a read error. The V call is TRBV5-4, the J call TRBJ2-3, with TRBD1 identical over 7 bases. Germline lookup yields CDR1 SGHNT and CDR2 YYREEE (reference sequence). J gave up 4 bases and V 5 bases, and 13 bases lay outside the gene matches. The CDR3 is 16 amino acids. The CDR3 coding sequence is TGTGCCAGCAGTGAAAACGACAGGGTTGGACCAGATACGCAGTATTTT. Translated: CASSENDRVGPDTQYF.

The chain couples TRBV9 to TRBJ2-4; 8 positions match TRBD2. Germline loops: CDR1 SGDLS, CDR2 YYNGEE. The CDR3 has 12 amino acids. The trim removed 7 bases at V and 11 bases at J, leaving 8 bases unmatched. CDR3 residues: CASGGGGKVQYF. The CDR3 nucleotides are TGTGCCAGCGGAGGCGGGGGGAAAGTTCAGTACTTC.

The CDR3 reads CASSLALGGDTQYF. The CDR3 coding sequence is TGTGCCAGCAGCTTAGCGCTCGGAGGCGATACGCAGTATTTT. The V and J genes are TRBV7-3 and TRBJ2-3, with D maybe TRBD2 (5 bases). Germline CDR1 is SGHTA and CDR2 is FQGTGA. CDR3 length equals 14 residues. Trimming cost V 2 bases and J 6 bases, with 12 bases left between them.

Note on this clonotype: One end of the junction varies from germline; a read error may be responsible. The chain has TRBV2 and TRBJ2-7, with 11 bases aligning to TRBD2. Germline V CDR1 and CDR2: SNHLY, FYNNEI. The CDR3 totals 15 residues. The CDR3 reads CASSMASGGPYEQYF. The DNA of the CDR3 is TGCGCCAGCAGTATGGCTAGCGGGGGGCCCTACGAGCAGTACTTC.

Turning to this clonotype: Given the absence of the conserved phenylalanine or tryptophan at the CDR3 end, a read error is likely. Because the CDR3's place on the DNA is in doubt, the DNA is left out and the CDR3 is given as listed by TCRdb. This rearrangement joins TRBV7-2 to TRBJ1-5. The CDR3 is 13 amino acids in total, end residues counted. Germline V lookup: CDR1 SGHTA, CDR2 FQGNSA. The CDR3 sequence: CASSLYGGPAKQY.

V is TRBV15 and J is TRBJ2-1, with TRBD2 matching 7 bases. With 5 bases clipped from V and 8 bases from J, the junction kept 9 bases outside the gene matches. The germline CDR1 and CDR2 sequences are LNHNV and YYDKDF (reference sequence). CDR3 size: 14 residues. Here the CDR3 reads CATSVGAGVDEQFF. The CDR3 coding sequence is TGTGCCACCAGCGTAGGCGCGGGAGTTGATGAGCAGTTCTTC.

V and J are TRBV2 and TRBJ2-7, with TRBD2 as a possible D gene (7 bases). CDR1 and CDR2 (germline): SNHLY, FYNNEI. CDR3 length equals 16 residues. This chain's CDR3 is CTSGTPGPANLAEQYV. CDR3 nucleotide sequence: TGTACCAGCGGGACACCGGGACCGGCGAACCTGGCCGAGCAGTACGTC.

A note on this clonotype: One end of the junction fails to match germline, which may point to a read error. The chain combines TRBV2 with TRBJ2-7, with D unclear. The CDR3 has 13 amino acids. In germline, CDR1 is SNHLY, CDR2 FYNNEI. The CDR3 reads CASGPAGTYKQYF. The CDR3 bases are TGTGCCAGCGGGCCCGCCGGCACCTACAAGCAGTACTTC.